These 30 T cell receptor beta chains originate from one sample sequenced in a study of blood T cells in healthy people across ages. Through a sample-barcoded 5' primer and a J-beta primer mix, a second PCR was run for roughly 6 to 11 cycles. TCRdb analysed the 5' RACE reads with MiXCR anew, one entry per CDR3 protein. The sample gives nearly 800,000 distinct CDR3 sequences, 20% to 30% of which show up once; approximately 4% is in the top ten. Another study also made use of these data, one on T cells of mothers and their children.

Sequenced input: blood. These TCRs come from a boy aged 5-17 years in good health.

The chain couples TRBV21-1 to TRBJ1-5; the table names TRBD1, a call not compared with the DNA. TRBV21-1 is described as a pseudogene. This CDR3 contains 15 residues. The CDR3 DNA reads TGTGCCAGCAGCAAAGGTCAGGGGCTCGGCCAGCCCCAGCATTTT. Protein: CASSKGQGLGQPQHF.

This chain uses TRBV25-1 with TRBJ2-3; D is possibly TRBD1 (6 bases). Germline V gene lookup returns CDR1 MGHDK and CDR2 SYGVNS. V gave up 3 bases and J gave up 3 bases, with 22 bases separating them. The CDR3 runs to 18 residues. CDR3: CASSDPSSVAGDTDTQYF. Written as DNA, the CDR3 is TGTGCCAGCAGTGACCCCTCCTCCGTGGCAGGGGATACAGATACGCAGTATTTT.

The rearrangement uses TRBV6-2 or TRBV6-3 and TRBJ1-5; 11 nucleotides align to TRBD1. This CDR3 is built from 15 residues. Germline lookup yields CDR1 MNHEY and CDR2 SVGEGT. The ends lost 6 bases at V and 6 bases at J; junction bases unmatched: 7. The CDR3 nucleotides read TGTGCCAGCAGCCGCAGGGACAGGGGGTTTCAGCCCCAGCATTTT. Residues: CASSRRDRGFQPQHF.

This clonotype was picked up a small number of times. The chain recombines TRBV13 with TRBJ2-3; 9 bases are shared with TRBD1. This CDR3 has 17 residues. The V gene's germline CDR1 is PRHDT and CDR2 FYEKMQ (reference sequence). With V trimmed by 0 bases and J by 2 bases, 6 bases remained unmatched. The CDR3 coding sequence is TGTGCCAGCAGCTTAGGCCGAGGACAGGGGATCACAGATACGCAGTATTTT. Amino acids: CASSLGRGQGITDTQYF.

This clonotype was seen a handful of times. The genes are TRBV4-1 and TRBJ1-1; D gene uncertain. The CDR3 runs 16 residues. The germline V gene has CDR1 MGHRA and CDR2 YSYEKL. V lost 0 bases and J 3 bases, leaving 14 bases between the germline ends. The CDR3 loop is CASSQEPVNWDTEAFF. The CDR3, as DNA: TGCGCCAGCAGCCAAGAACCGGTGAACTGGGACACTGAAGCTTTCTTT.

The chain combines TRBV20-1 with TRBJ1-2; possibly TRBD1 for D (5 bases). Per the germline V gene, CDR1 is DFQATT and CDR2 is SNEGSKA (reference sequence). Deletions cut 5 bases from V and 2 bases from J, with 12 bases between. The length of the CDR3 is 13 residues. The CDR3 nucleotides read TGCAGTGCTGAGCATGAGGGGAACTATGGCTACACCTTC. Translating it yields CSAEHEGNYGYTF.

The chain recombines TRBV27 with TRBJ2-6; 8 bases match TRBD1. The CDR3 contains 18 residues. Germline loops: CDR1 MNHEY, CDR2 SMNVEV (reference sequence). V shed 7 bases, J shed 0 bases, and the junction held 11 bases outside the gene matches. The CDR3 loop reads CASTTRNRGSSGANVLTF. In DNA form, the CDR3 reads TGTGCCAGCACTACTAGGAACAGGGGGTCCTCTGGGGCCAACGTCCTGACTTTC.

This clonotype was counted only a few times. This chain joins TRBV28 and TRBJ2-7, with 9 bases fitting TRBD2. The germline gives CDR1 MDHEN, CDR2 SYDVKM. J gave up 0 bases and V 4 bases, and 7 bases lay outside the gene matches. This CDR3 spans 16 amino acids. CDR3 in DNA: TGTGCCAGCAGTTCCCTACTAGCGGGCCGCTCCTACGAGCAGTACTTC. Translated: CASSSLLAGRSYEQYF.

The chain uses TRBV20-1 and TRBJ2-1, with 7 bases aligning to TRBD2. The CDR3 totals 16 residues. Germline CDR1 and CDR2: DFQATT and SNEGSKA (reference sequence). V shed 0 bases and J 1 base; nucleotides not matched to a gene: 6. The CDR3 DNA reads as TGCAGTGCTAGAGATGAGGGCGGGAGTTCCTACAATGAGCAGTTCTTC. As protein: CSARDEGGSSYNEQFF.

The CDR3 loop is CASSHEVGFREDQPQHF. For the CDR3, the DNA is TGTGCCAGCTCCCACGAGGTAGGGTTTCGTGAAGATCAGCCCCAGCATTTT. The V and J genes are TRBV18 and TRBJ1-5; D ambiguous. The CDR3 extends over 17 amino acids. V gave up 6 bases and J gave up 5 bases, with 23 bases separating them. Germline V gene lookup returns CDR1 KGHSH and CDR2 LQKENI.

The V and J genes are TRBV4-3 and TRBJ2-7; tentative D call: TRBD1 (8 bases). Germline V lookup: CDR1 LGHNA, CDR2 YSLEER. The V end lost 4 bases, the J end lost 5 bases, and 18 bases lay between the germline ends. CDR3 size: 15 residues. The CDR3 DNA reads TGCGCCAGCAGCCGAGACAGGGGAGGGGAGAACGAGCAGTACTTC. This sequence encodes CASSRDRGGENEQYF.

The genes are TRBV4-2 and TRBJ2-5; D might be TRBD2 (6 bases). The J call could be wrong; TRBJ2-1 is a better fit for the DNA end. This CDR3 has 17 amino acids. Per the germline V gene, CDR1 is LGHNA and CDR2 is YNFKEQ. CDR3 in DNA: TGTGCCAGCAGCCAAGCAGAATTAGCGGCCGGAGGGGATGAGCAGTTCTTC. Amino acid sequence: CASSQAELAAGGDEQFF.

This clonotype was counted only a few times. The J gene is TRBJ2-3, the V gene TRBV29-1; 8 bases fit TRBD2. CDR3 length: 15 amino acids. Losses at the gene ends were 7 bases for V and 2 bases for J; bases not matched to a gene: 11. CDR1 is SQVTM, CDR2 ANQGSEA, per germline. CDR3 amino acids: CSGGPRLAYTDTQYF. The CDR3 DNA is TGCAGCGGCGGACCCCGACTAGCGTACACAGATACGCAGTATTTT.

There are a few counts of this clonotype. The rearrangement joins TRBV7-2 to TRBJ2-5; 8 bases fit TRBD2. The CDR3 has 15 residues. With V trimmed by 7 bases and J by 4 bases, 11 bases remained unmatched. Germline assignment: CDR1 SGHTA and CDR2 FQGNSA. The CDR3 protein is CASTLSGKTLETQYF. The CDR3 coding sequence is TGTGCCAGCACCCTTAGCGGGAAGACGCTAGAGACCCAGTACTTC. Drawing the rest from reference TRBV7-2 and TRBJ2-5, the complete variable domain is GAGVSQSPSNKVTEKGKDVELRCDPISGHTALYWYRQSLGQGLEFLIYFQGNSAPDKSGLPSDRFSAERTGGSVSTLTIQRTQQEDSAVYLCASTLSGKTLETQYFGPGTRLLVL.

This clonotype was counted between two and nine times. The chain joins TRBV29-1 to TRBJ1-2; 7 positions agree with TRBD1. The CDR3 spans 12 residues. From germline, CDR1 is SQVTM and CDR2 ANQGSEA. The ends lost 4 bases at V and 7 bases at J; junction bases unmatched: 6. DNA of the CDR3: TGCAGCGTTGTCCAGGGGGGCAGTGGCTACACCTTC. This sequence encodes CSVVQGGSGYTF.

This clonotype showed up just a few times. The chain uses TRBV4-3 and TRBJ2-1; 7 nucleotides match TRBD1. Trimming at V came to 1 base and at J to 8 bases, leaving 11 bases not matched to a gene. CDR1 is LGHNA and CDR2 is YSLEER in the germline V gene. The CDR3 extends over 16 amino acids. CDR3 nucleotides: TGCGCCAGCAGCCAAGGAAGAGGGGGCCTTGGGGATGAGCAGTTCTTC. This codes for CASSQGRGGLGDEQFF.

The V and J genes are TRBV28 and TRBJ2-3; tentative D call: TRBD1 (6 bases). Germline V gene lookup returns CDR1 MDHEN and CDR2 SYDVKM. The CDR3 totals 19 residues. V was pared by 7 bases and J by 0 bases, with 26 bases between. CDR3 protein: CASTAHGTGLGSSTDTQYF. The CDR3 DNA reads TGTGCCAGCACCGCCCACGGAACAGGGTTGGGATCTAGCACAGATACGCAGTATTTT. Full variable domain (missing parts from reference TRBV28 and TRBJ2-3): DVKVTQSSRYLVKRTGEKVFLECVQDMDHENMFWYRQDPGLGLRLIYFSYDVKMKEKGDIPEGYSVSREKKERFSLILESASTNQTSMYLCASTAHGTGLGSSTDTQYFGPGTRLTVL.

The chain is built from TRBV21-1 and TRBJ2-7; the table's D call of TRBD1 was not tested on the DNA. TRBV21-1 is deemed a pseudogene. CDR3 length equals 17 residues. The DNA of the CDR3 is TGTGCCAGCAGCATCCCCTTAAGGACAGGGTGGTCGAGCGAGCAGTACTTC. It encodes CASSIPLRTGWSSEQYF.

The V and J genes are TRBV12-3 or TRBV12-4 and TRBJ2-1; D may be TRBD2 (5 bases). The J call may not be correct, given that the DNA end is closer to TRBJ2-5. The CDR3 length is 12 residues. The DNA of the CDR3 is TGTGCCAGCAGGGCAACTAGAGAGACCCAGTACTTC. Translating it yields CASRATRETQYF.

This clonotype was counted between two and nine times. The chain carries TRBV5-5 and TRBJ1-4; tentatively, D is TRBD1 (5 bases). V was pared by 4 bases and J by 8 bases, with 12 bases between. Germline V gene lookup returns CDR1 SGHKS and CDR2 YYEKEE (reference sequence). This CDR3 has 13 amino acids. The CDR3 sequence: CASSERGVEKLFF. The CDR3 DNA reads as TGTGCCAGCAGCGAAAGGGGCGTGGAAAAACTGTTTTTT.

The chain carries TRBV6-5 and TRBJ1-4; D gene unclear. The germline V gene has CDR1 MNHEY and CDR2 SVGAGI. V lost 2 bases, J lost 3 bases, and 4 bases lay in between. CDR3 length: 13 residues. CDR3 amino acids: CASSYLANEKLFF. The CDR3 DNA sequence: TGTGCCAGCAGTTACCTAGCTAATGAAAAACTGTTTTTT.

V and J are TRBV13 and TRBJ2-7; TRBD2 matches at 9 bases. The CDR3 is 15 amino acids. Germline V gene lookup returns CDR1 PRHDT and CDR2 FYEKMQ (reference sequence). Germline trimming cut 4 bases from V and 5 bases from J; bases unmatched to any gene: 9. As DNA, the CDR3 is TGTGCCAGCAGCTCCCGGGTGTTAGCGGGAGACGAGCAGTACTTC. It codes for CASSSRVLAGDEQYF.

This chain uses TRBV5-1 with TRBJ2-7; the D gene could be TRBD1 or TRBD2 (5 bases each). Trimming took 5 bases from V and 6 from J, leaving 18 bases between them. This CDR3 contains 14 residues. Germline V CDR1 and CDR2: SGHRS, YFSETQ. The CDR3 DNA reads TGCGCCAGCAGGATTGAGGGGTTTTACCCCGAGCAGTACTTC. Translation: CASRIEGFYPEQYF.

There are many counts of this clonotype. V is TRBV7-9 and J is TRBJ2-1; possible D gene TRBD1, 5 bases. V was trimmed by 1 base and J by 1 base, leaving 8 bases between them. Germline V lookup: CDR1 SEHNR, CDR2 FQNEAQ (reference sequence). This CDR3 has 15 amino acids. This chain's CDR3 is CASSLGAGSYNEQFF. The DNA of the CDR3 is TGTGCCAGCAGCTTAGGGGCAGGGTCCTACAATGAGCAGTTCTTC.

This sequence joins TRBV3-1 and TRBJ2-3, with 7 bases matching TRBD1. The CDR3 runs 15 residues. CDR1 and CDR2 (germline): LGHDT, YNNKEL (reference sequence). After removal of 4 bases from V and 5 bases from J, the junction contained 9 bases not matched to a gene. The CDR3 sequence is CASSLRTGVGDTQYF. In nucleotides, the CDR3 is TGTGCCAGCAGCCTCCGAACAGGGGTTGGAGATACGCAGTATTTT.

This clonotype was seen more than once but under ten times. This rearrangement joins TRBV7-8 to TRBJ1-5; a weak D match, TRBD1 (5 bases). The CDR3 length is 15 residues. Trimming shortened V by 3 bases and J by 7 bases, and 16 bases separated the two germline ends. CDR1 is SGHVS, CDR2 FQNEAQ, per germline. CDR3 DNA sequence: TGTGCCAGCAGCTTGGAGGGACGTATTTCCCAGCCCCAGCATTTT. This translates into CASSLEGRISQPQHF.

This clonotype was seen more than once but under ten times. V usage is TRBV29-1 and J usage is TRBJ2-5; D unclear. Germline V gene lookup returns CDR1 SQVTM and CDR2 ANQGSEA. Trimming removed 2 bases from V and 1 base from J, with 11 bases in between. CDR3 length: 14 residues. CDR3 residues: CSVEPVEAQETQYF. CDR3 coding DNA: TGCAGCGTTGAACCCGTCGAGGCCCAAGAGACCCAGTACTTC.

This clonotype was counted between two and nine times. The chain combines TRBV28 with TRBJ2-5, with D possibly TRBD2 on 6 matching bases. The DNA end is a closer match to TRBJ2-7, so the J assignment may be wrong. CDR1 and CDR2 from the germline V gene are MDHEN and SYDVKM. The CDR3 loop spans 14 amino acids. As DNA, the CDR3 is TGTGCCAGCAGTCCTCCGGGGGTGGTCTACGAGCAGTACTTC. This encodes CASSPPGVVYEQYF.

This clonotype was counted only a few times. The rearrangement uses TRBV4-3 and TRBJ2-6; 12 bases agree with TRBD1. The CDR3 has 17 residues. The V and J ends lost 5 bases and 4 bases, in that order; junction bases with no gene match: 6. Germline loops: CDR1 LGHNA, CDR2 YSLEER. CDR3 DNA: TGCGCCAGCAGCTATGGGACAGGGGGCTCCGGGGCCAACGTCCTGACTTTC. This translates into CASSYGTGGSGANVLTF.

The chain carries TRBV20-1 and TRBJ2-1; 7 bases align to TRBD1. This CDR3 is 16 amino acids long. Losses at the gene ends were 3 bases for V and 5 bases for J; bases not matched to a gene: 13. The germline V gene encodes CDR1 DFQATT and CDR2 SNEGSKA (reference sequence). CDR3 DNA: TGCAGTGCTAGTATGGGCGAGGGGGCTGCGCACAATGAGCAGTTCTTC. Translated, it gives CSASMGEGAAHNEQFF.